This T cell receptor (beta chain) was recorded in a study of T cell responses to AZD1222 COVID-19 vaccine. Whole-study results and caveats: Spike-spanning, vaccine-associated CD4 TCRs were dominant at 160-218 and 743-854. Close to half of spike-specific TCRs reportedly recognize unmutated variant regions. In a largely white British group with more females than males, clonal diversity was possibly underestimated.

Concerning this clone itself: Its antigen is not identified.

Trimming removed 0 bases at V and 5 bases at J, with 19 bases between. The CDR3 covers 17 residues. Per germline, CDR1 MNHNS and CDR2 SASEGT. Sequenced by immunoSEQ multiplex PCR; TCRdb stores in-frame clones only, minus some. The sample includes under 150,000 clones, under 90% of them seen just once. V and J are TRBV6-1 and TRBJ2-5; possibly TRBD1 for D (6 bases). The sample in question was peripheral blood, obtained 28 days after the second AZD1222 dose. The clonotype was recovered from an adult who received the AZD1222 COVID-19 vaccine. The CDR3 DNA is TGTGCCAGCAGTGAAGCGCAGATGGCTAGGGGGTGGGAGACCCAGTACTTC. Residues: CASSEAQMARGWETQYF.